One sample yielded the 31 T cell receptor beta chains listed below, sequenced in a study of T cells in narcolepsy. The data were produced by immunoSEQ multiplex PCR, yet TCRdb's version contains in-frame clones alone and is incomplete. Of over 25,000 clones listed, approximately 82% are singletons. What was sequenced was CD45RA- memory CD4+ T cells from PBMCs. The receptors shown here come from a human donor with narcolepsy.

V gene TRBV21-1 combines with J gene TRBJ2-6; the D call in the table, TRBD1, was not verified against the DNA. TRBV21-1 is given as a pseudogene. CDR3 length equals 18 residues. The CDR3 is CASSKGRDRVRGANVLTF. Here the CDR3 DNA reads TGTGCCAGCAGCAAAGGCCGGGACAGGGTAAGAGGGGCCAACGTCCTGACTTTC.

The rearrangement links TRBV4-3 to TRBJ2-6; the D is unclear. Germline V gene data show CDR1 as LGHNA and CDR2 as YSLEER. V lost 0 bases and J 8 bases, leaving 14 bases between the germline ends. This CDR3 region has 16 residues. In nucleotides, the CDR3 is TGCGCCAGCAGCCAAGATTGGGCTCTAGGGTCCAACGTCCTGACTTTC. Its protein is CASSQDWALGSNVLTF.

The rearrangement uses TRBV2 and TRBJ2-1, with D maybe TRBD1 (6 bases). The CDR3 spans 13 residues. The V end lost 4 bases, the J end lost 6 bases, and 10 bases lay between the germline ends. Germline V CDR1 and CDR2: SNHLY, FYNNEI. The CDR3 nucleotides read TGTGCCAGCAGTGGGTCCAGGGGCAATGAGCAGTTCTTC. Translation: CASSGSRGNEQFF.

V gene TRBV19 combines with J gene TRBJ2-7; a possible D gene is TRBD2 (5 bases). This CDR3 is built from 13 residues. Trimming cost V 1 base and J 2 bases, with 6 bases left between them. Germline loops: CDR1 LNHDA, CDR2 SQIVND (reference sequence). CDR3 loop: CASSIASPYEQYF. In DNA, the CDR3 is TGTGCCAGTAGTATAGCTAGCCCCTACGAGCAGTACTTC.

This clone was counted a single time. The J gene is TRBJ2-7, the V gene TRBV19, with a weak D call TRBD1 (5 bases). The ends were cut back, 3 bases at V and 0 bases at J, with 15 bases in the middle. The CDR3 has 16 residues. The germline V gene has CDR1 LNHDA and CDR2 SQIVND (reference sequence). This CDR3 is CASSISPTDNSYEQYF. DNA for the CDR3: TGTGCCAGTAGTATCAGCCCGACAGACAACTCCTACGAGCAGTACTTC.

Details on this clone: Since the CDR3 does not end with the conserved phenylalanine or tryptophan, this likely comes from a read error. The DNA is left out, because the CDR3 cannot be placed on it with certainty; the CDR3 is given as TCRdb lists it. V usage is TRBV2 and J usage is TRBJ1-1; the D segment call TRBD1 is taken from the table without a DNA check. Germline lookup yields CDR1 SNHLY and CDR2 FYNNEI. The CDR3 is made up of 12 amino acids, end residues included. CDR3 residues: CASSLFRQQPSV.

This clone occurred a few times. The chain links TRBV19 to TRBJ2-2; tentative D call: TRBD1 (5 bases). The length of the CDR3 is 16 residues. The germline V gene has CDR1 LNHDA and CDR2 SQIVND (reference sequence). The germline V and J ends were trimmed by 4 bases and 6 bases, with 18 bases remaining between them. CDR3: CASSTRQSQGPGELFF. The CDR3 bases are TGTGCCAGTAGTACCCGACAGTCCCAAGGGCCCGGGGAGCTGTTTTTT.

The V gene is TRBV28, the J gene TRBJ2-7, with D unclear. The germline gives CDR1 MDHEN, CDR2 SYDVKM. The CDR3 runs to 14 residues. V was clipped by 3 bases and J by 3 bases, with 12 bases between them. The CDR3 nucleotides read TGTGCCAGCAGTTTGGGTAATCGATACTACGAGCAGTACTTC. It yields the protein CASSLGNRYYEQYF.

The V and J genes are TRBV5-4 and TRBJ2-5; D is possibly TRBD1 (6 bases). Trimming took off 2 bases at V and 2 bases at J, with 13 bases between the two ends. In germline, CDR1 is SGHNT, CDR2 YYREEE (reference sequence). The CDR3 is 15 amino acids. DNA for the CDR3: TGTGCCAGCAGCTTCGGCTCGAGGGGGCAAGAGACCCAGTACTTC. Translating gives CASSFGSRGQETQYF.

This clone was counted once. The rearrangement joins TRBV4-1 to TRBJ1-2; 8 bases line up with TRBD1. Trimming cost V 4 bases and J 2 bases; bases outside gene matches: 6. This CDR3 is built from 15 residues. Germline CDR1 and CDR2: MGHRA and YSYEKL. The CDR3 coding sequence is TGCGCCAGCAGCCCAACGGACAGGGAGAACTATGGCTACACCTTC. Its protein product is CASSPTDRENYGYTF.

This clone was found once. In DNA form, the CDR3 reads TGTGCCAGCAGGGTGGGGCGGGGTCGGGAAGAGACCCAGTACTTC. Protein sequence: CASRVGRGREETQYF. The genes are TRBV5-4 and TRBJ2-5; D is possibly TRBD2 (6 bases). The CDR3 sequence is 15 residues long. Trimming took off 5 bases at V and 3 bases at J, with 17 bases between the two ends. Germline V lookup: CDR1 SGHNT, CDR2 YYREEE (reference sequence).

The chain is built from TRBV4-3 and TRBJ1-5, with 7 bases aligning to TRBD1. Germline values: CDR1 LGHNA, CDR2 YSLEER. V lost 4 bases, J lost 9 bases, and 12 bases stayed unmatched. The CDR3 extends over 15 amino acids. The CDR3 DNA reads as TGCGCCAGCAGCCCTTTCGAGCAGGGGGGAGCGCCCCAGCATTTT. This codes for CASSPFEQGGAPQHF.

This clone was observed a few times. This chain connects TRBV5-1 to TRBJ1-6; 8 bases are a match to TRBD1. The germline V gene encodes CDR1 SGHRS and CDR2 YFSETQ. CDR3 length: 17 amino acids. The junction had 16 bases not matched to a gene; V was cut back by 4 bases and J by 10 bases. CDR3: CASSTDRAGSWLSPLHF. In nucleotides, the CDR3 is TGCGCCAGCAGCACGGACAGGGCCGGCTCGTGGCTCTCACCCCTCCACTTT.

The V gene is TRBV27, the J gene TRBJ1-6; 9 nucleotides agree with TRBD1. Trimming at V came to 3 bases and at J to 6 bases, leaving 6 bases not matched to a gene. The CDR3 covers 16 residues. Germline CDR1 and CDR2: MNHEY and SMNVEV (reference sequence). CDR3 coding DNA: TGTGCCAGCAGTTTCCAGACAGGGGGACTTAATTCACCCCTCCACTTT. Translating it yields CASSFQTGGLNSPLHF.

This rearrangement joins TRBV29-1 to TRBJ2-4; 10 nucleotides line up with TRBD1. The CDR3 loop spans 14 amino acids. V shed 4 bases and J 4 bases; nucleotides not matched to a gene: 4. Germline loops: CDR1 SQVTM, CDR2 ANQGSEA. The DNA of the CDR3 is TGCAGCGTTGTTTGGACAGGGGGGAAAAACATTCAGTACTTC. This sequence encodes CSVVWTGGKNIQYF.

CDR3 bases: TGTGCCAGTAAGACAGGGGGCAGTGGCTACACCTTC. Encoded protein: CASKTGGSGYTF. The chain is built from TRBV19 and TRBJ1-2; the match to TRBD1 covers 10 bases. Trimming took 7 bases from V and 7 from J; bases not matched to a gene: 3. The CDR3 runs 12 residues. CDR1 is LNHDA and CDR2 is SQIVND in the germline V gene (reference sequence).

This chain uses TRBV5-1 with TRBJ2-7; D is perhaps TRBD2 (7 bases). In germline, CDR1 is SGHRS, CDR2 YFSETQ. V lost 4 bases, J lost 6 bases, and 20 bases lay in between. The CDR3 is 15 residues long. The CDR3 spells CASSHSVGGQGEQYF. The CDR3 DNA reads as TGCGCCAGCAGCCATTCGGTGGGGGGGCAGGGCGAGCAGTACTTC.

The V call is TRBV5-6, the J call TRBJ2-7, with TRBD1 matching 7 bases. The CDR3 is made up of 15 amino acids. The V segment lost 3 bases and the J segment 3 bases; nucleotides outside the gene matches: 9. Germline V CDR1 and CDR2: SGHDT, YYEEEE. CDR3 protein: CASSSGNAGGYEQYF. In nucleotides, the CDR3 is TGTGCCAGCAGCTCCGGAAACGCAGGGGGCTACGAGCAGTACTTC.

The chain has TRBV30 and TRBJ2-2, with D tentatively TRBD2 (5 bases). V was pared by 3 bases and J by 8 bases, with 7 bases between. The CDR3 extends over 11 amino acids. CDR1 is GTSNPN and CDR2 is SVGIG in the germline V gene (reference sequence). The chain's CDR3 is CAWREAGELFF. In DNA form, the CDR3 reads TGTGCCTGGAGGGAGGCGGGGGAGCTGTTTTTT.

A few counts support this clone. The CDR3 coding sequence is TGTGCCATCAGCGCGGCCGGGACAGATAGCAATCAGCCCCAGCATTTT. Residues: CAISAAGTDSNQPQHF. The rearrangement uses TRBV10-3 and TRBJ1-5, with TRBD1 matching over 7 bases. The CDR3 spans 16 residues. J lost 0 bases, V lost 6 bases, and 8 bases had no gene match. The germline CDR1 and CDR2 sequences are ENHRY and SYGVKD.

The chain uses TRBV25-1 and TRBJ1-2, with 12 bases aligning to TRBD1. CDR3 length equals 14 residues. Germline values: CDR1 MGHDK, CDR2 SYGVNS. Trimming cost V 10 bases and J 8 bases; bases outside gene matches: 11. CDR3 protein: CAKTPGQGAQGYTF. The CDR3 nucleotides read TGTGCCAAGACCCCGGGACAGGGGGCGCAGGGCTACACCTTC.

The chain uses TRBV18 and TRBJ2-1; D is ambiguous. This CDR3 is 12 amino acids long. Trimming pared 0 bases from V and 9 bases from J, leaving 6 bases between. From germline, CDR1 is KGHSH and CDR2 LQKENI. The CDR3 DNA reads TGTGCCAGCTCACCACCGTCCGCTGAGCAGTTCTTC. Translated: CASSPPSAEQFF.

This sequence joins TRBV29-1 and TRBJ1-2; 8 bases are a match to TRBD1. V gave up 4 bases and J gave up 8 bases; unmatched junction bases: 3. Germline CDR1 reads SQVTM; CDR2 reads ANQGSEA. This CDR3 is built from 11 residues. The CDR3 loop reads CSVGTGGGYTF. CDR3 nucleotide sequence: TGCAGCGTTGGTACAGGGGGAGGCTACACCTTC. The full variable domain, its missing parts supplied by reference TRBV29-1 and TRBJ1-2, is SAVISQKPSRDICQRGTSLTIQCQVDSQVTMMFWYRQQPGQSLTLIATANQGSEATYESGFVIDKFPISRPNLTFSTLTVSNMSPEDSSIYLCSVGTGGGYTFGSGTRLTVV.

The V call is TRBV4-2, the J call TRBJ2-3; 7 bases map to TRBD1. The germline gives CDR1 LGHNA, CDR2 YNFKEQ. The trim removed 4 bases at V and 2 bases at J, leaving 6 bases unmatched. The CDR3 has 15 amino acids. The DNA of the CDR3 is TGTGCCAGCAGCCCGGGACAGTTAGACACAGATACGCAGTATTTT. Its protein product is CASSPGQLDTDTQYF.

This clone was recorded only once. The chain carries TRBV27 and TRBJ1-2; unclear D gene. The CDR3 covers 14 residues. CDR1 is MNHEY and CDR2 is SMNVEV in the germline V gene (reference sequence). Trimming cost V 4 bases and J 8 bases, with 17 bases left between them. This CDR3 is CASSSRNGFGGYTF. The CDR3 bases are TGTGCCAGCAGTTCGCGGAACGGTTTTGGGGGCTACACCTTC.

CDR3: CASSVFGTNYGYTF. CDR3 sequence (DNA): TGTGCCAGCAGCGTCTTCGGGACAAATTATGGCTACACCTTC. This chain joins TRBV5-4 and TRBJ1-2, with D possibly TRBD1 on 6 matching bases. CDR3 length equals 14 residues. CDR1 and CDR2 from the germline V gene are SGHNT and YYREEE (reference sequence). V lost 4 bases, J lost 5 bases, and 15 bases lay in between.

The CDR3: CASSQRTGDSNEQFF. The CDR3 nucleotides are TGTGCCAGCAGCCAACGGACAGGGGATTCCAATGAGCAGTTCTTC. V is TRBV11-2 and J is TRBJ2-1, with 9 bases fitting TRBD1. This CDR3 spans 15 amino acids. Trimming removed 5 bases from V and 6 bases from J; junction bases left unmatched: 8. Per germline, CDR1 SGHAT and CDR2 FQNNGV.

This clone was picked up a small number of times. The genes are TRBV4-2 and TRBJ2-1; D might be TRBD1 (5 bases). The V end lost 4 bases, the J end lost 4 bases, and 11 bases lay between the germline ends. CDR1 is LGHNA and CDR2 is YNFKEQ in the germline V gene. The CDR3 consists of 14 residues. CDR3 in DNA: TGTGCCAGCAGCCCGGAAACAGGATACAATGAGCAGTTCTTC. It yields the protein CASSPETGYNEQFF.

This chain connects TRBV19 to TRBJ1-6; D is uncertain. This CDR3 has 13 residues. Germline CDR1 reads LNHDA; CDR2 reads SQIVND (reference sequence). Trimming removed 2 bases from V and 7 bases from J, with 6 bases in between. The DNA for the CDR3 is TGTGCCAGTAGTATACGGGGAAATTCACCCCTCCACTTT. Its translation: CASSIRGNSPLHF.

The CDR3 nucleotides read TGTGCCAGCAGCACCGGACAGGGTAGACAGCCCCAGCATTTT. Amino acid sequence: CASSTGQGRQPQHF. V gene TRBV7-2 combines with J gene TRBJ1-5, with 8 bases matching TRBD1. Germline loops: CDR1 SGHTA, CDR2 FQGNSA. The ends lost 5 bases at V and 7 bases at J; junction bases unmatched: 7. This CDR3 region has 14 residues. The entire variable domain, with the rest obtained from reference TRBV7-2 and TRBJ1-5, is as follows: GAGVSQSPSNKVTEKGKDVELRCDPISGHTALYWYRQSLGQGLEFLIYFQGNSAPDKSGLPSDRFSAERTGGSVSTLTIQRTQQEDSAVYLCASSTGQGRQPQHFGDGTRLSIL.

The rearrangement uses TRBV11-1 and TRBJ2-7, with TRBD2 matching 13 bases. Germline trimming cut 5 bases from V and 3 bases from J; bases unmatched to any gene: 4. CDR1 is SGHAT and CDR2 is FQDESV in the germline V gene (reference sequence). The CDR3 length is 15 residues. The CDR3: CASSKTSGGIYEQYF. The CDR3 coding sequence is TGTGCCAGCAGCAAGACTAGCGGGGGGATCTACGAGCAGTACTTC.